Below are 19 T cell receptor beta chains sequenced from a single sample in a study of T cell changes during pregnancy in multiple sclerosis. Method: immunoSEQ multiplex PCR; TCRdb's copy keeps in-frame clones and lacks some. There are around 49,000 clones in the sample; about 90% occur only once, and 0.55% to 0.65% lies in the top ten. Source: CD4+ T cells from peripheral blood mononuclear cells, taken after pregnancy. The receptors shown here come from a female donor in good health, enrolled as a control in a pregnancy study.

This chain joins TRBV2 and TRBJ2-5, with no clear D. The CDR3 has 11 amino acids. The germline V gene has CDR1 SNHLY and CDR2 FYNNEI. The V and J ends lost 6 bases and 4 bases respectively, with 6 bases between them. CDR3 sequence (DNA): TGTGCCAGCAGCCTAGGAGAGACCCAGTACTTC. Residues: CASSLGETQYF.

The J gene is TRBJ2-1, the V gene TRBV2; possibly TRBD2 for D (6 bases). Per germline, CDR1 SNHLY and CDR2 FYNNEI. This CDR3 is 13 amino acids long. V lost 6 bases and J lost 4, with 10 bases in between. The CDR3 DNA is TGTGCCAGCAGGCTAGCGCTATACAATGAGCAGTTCTTC. Translation gives CASRLALYNEQFF.

The chain uses TRBV6-1 and TRBJ2-7; TRBD1 agrees at 8 bases. Germline CDR1 MNHNS, CDR2 SASEGT. The CDR3 is made up of 15 amino acids. V was clipped by 2 bases and J by 3 bases; unmatched bases: 6. The CDR3 region is CASSESIQGGYEQYF. The CDR3, as DNA: TGTGCCAGCAGTGAAAGCATACAGGGGGGCTACGAGCAGTACTTC.

The chain is built from TRBV28 and TRBJ1-5; TRBD1 is a possible D gene (5 bases). This CDR3 comprises 13 residues. The V gene's germline CDR1 is MDHEN and CDR2 SYDVKM. Trimming took off 8 bases at V and 4 bases at J, with 12 bases between the two ends. The CDR3 loop is CASSGGVNQPQHF. In DNA, the CDR3 is TGTGCCAGCTCGGGGGGGGTTAATCAGCCCCAGCATTTT.

This clone showed up just once. V is TRBV11-1 and J is TRBJ2-3; 8 bases agree with TRBD1. In germline, CDR1 is SGHAT, CDR2 FQDESV (reference sequence). J lost 6 bases, V lost 2 bases, and 7 bases had no gene match. The CDR3 covers 15 residues. In nucleotides, the CDR3 is TGTGCCAGCAGCTTAAGAGGACAGGGTTTTGATACGCAGTATTTT. Translation gives CASSLRGQGFDTQYF.

The chain couples TRBV10-3 to TRBJ1-1, with 7 positions matching TRBD1. The length of the CDR3 is 14 residues. Per the germline V gene, CDR1 is ENHRY and CDR2 is SYGVKD. The V gene end was trimmed by 3 bases and the J gene end by 3 bases; junction bases not matched to a gene: 4. CDR3 in amino acids: CAISDSTGDTEAFF. CDR3 in DNA: TGTGCCATCAGTGACTCCACAGGGGACACTGAAGCTTTCTTT.

J is TRBJ1-5 and V is TRBV2; 7 bases agree with TRBD1. Losses at the gene ends were 3 bases for V and 0 bases for J; bases not matched to a gene: 5. Germline-derived CDR1 and CDR2 are SNHLY and FYNNEI. This CDR3 is 16 amino acids long. This CDR3 reads CASSEETGYSNQPQHF. Written as DNA, the CDR3 is TGTGCCAGCAGTGAGGAGACAGGGTATAGCAATCAGCCCCAGCATTTT.

Written as DNA, the CDR3 is TGCGCCAGCAGCTCGGGACAGGGGAATCAGCCCCAGCATTTT. Protein sequence: CASSSGQGNQPQHF. This chain joins TRBV5-1 and TRBJ1-5; 10 bases align to TRBD1. V lost 3 bases and J lost 4; bases outside the gene matches: 1. There are 14 residues in the CDR3. Germline V lookup: CDR1 SGHRS, CDR2 YFSETQ.

The chain carries TRBV2 and TRBJ1-2; weak D call: TRBD1 (6 bases). This CDR3 is 13 amino acids long. With 5 bases removed from V and 4 bases from J, the gap between germline ends came to 11 bases. The germline gives CDR1 SNHLY, CDR2 FYNNEI. The CDR3, as DNA: TGTGCCAGCAGTTTCGGACAGAGCTATGGCTACACCTTC. Residues: CASSFGQSYGYTF.

This clone occurred a few times. The gene calls are TRBV30 and TRBJ1-5; 8 bases agree with TRBD1. The V segment lost 3 bases and the J segment 0 bases; nucleotides outside the gene matches: 10. CDR3 length equals 17 residues. Germline CDR1 reads GTSNPN; CDR2 reads SVGIG (reference sequence). For the CDR3, the DNA is TGTGCCTGGAGCCTGATGAGACAGGGGCGTAGCAATCAGCCCCAGCATTTT. This gives the protein CAWSLMRQGRSNQPQHF. Filled out from reference TRBV30 and TRBJ1-5, the complete variable domain reads SQTIHQWPATLVQPVGSPLSLECTVEGTSNPNLYWYRQAAGRGLQLLFYSVGIGQISSEVPQNLSASRPQDRQFILSSKKLLLSDSGFYLCAWSLMRQGRSNQPQHFGDGTRLSIL.

V and J are TRBV9 and TRBJ2-7, with D possibly being TRBD2 (5 bases). This CDR3 is built from 13 residues. The V and J ends lost 2 bases and 0 bases respectively, with 6 bases between them. Germline lookup yields CDR1 SGDLS and CDR2 YYNGEE. CDR3 bases: TGTGCCAGCAGCGTCGGGAACTCCTACGAGCAGTACTTC. Residues: CASSVGNSYEQYF.

The chain carries TRBV10-3 and TRBJ2-5; 7 positions match TRBD1. This CDR3 spans 13 amino acids. V was clipped by 6 bases and J by 3 bases; unmatched bases: 4. Germline V gene data show CDR1 as ENHRY and CDR2 as SYGVKD. CDR3 amino acids: CAIRTTGEETQYF. The DNA for the CDR3 is TGTGCCATCAGGACCACAGGGGAAGAGACCCAGTACTTC.

The V call is TRBV19, the J call TRBJ1-2; a weak D match, TRBD1 (6 bases). The V and J ends lost 6 bases and 8 bases respectively, with 19 bases between them. The germline CDR1 and CDR2 sequences are LNHDA and SQIVND (reference sequence). The CDR3 totals 14 residues. As DNA, the CDR3 is TGTGCCAGTAGGAGGGACACTCGAACGGGGGGCTACACCTTC. As protein: CASRRDTRTGGYTF.

V usage is TRBV6-6 and J usage is TRBJ2-3; D ambiguous. The ends were cut back, 4 bases at V and 2 bases at J, with 13 bases in the middle. CDR1 and CDR2 (germline): MNHNY, SVGAGI (reference sequence). The CDR3 covers 15 residues. This CDR3 reads CASSLAGSFTDTQYF. CDR3 nucleotides: TGTGCCAGCAGTTTGGCAGGCTCCTTCACAGATACGCAGTATTTT.

This clone was observed once. V is TRBV7-3 and J is TRBJ2-7, with D maybe TRBD1 (5 bases). The CDR3 length is 15 residues. Germline values: CDR1 SGHTA, CDR2 FQGTGA. Trimming pared 1 base from V and 2 bases from J, leaving 12 bases between. CDR3: CASSLIGDGAYEQYF. The CDR3 nucleotides read TGTGCCAGCAGCTTAATAGGGGATGGGGCCTACGAGCAGTACTTC.

The chain couples TRBV11-3 to TRBJ1-2; D perhaps matches TRBD1 (5 bases). The CDR3 consists of 19 residues. Trimming stripped 7 bases from V and 2 bases from J, with 29 bases between. Germline loops: CDR1 SGHNT, CDR2 YENEEA. The CDR3 DNA is TGTGCCAGCAATTCTGTTGAGGAGGGTTTAAGGGGACCCAACTATGGCTACACCTTC. It encodes CASNSVEEGLRGPNYGYTF.

This chain joins TRBV6-1 and TRBJ1-4; 8 positions agree with TRBD1. Germline CDR1 MNHNS, CDR2 SASEGT. This CDR3 is 14 amino acids long. J was trimmed by 13 bases and V by 0 bases; bases with no gene match: 7. CDR3 DNA: TGTGCCAGCAGTGAAGCCCGACAGGGGCTAAGACTGTTTTTT. It codes for CASSEARQGLRLFF.

This clone was recorded only once. The rearrangement joins TRBV12-5 to TRBJ1-1; 8 bases match TRBD1. This CDR3 contains 14 residues. The germline V gene encodes CDR1 LGHNT and CDR2 FRNRAP. J gave up 1 base and V 3 bases, and 1 base lay outside the gene matches. The CDR3 region is CASGLGQGNTEAFF. CDR3 sequence (DNA): TGTGCTAGTGGTTTAGGACAGGGGAACACTGAAGCTTTCTTT.

This sequence joins TRBV19 and TRBJ2-7, with TRBD2 identical over 9 bases. Germline loops: CDR1 LNHDA, CDR2 SQIVND (reference sequence). Trimming took 4 bases from V and 1 from J; bases not matched to a gene: 8. The CDR3 loop spans 16 amino acids. CDR3 sequence (DNA): TGTGCCAGTAGTAAACGTCGCGGGGGGGATTCCTACGAGCAGTACTTC. It codes for CASSKRRGGDSYEQYF.